This T cell receptor beta chain came from a study of cytomegalovirus exposure and HLA in healthy donors. Study information: The roughly 120 validation repertoires, a later analysis reported, used the same platform as the 550 to 700 repertoires from the first cohort.

The V and J ends lost 2 bases and 6 bases, in that order; junction bases with no gene match: 5. The germline V gene has CDR1 ENHRY and CDR2 SYGVKD. The CDR3 covers 15 residues. The donors were part of the validation cohort, which consisted of about 120 subjects and was separate from the first cohort of under 750 subjects. General observations from the study: The classifier, whose performance was assessed in both the original and validation cohorts, reportedly diagnosed cytomegalovirus status with high specificity and sensitivity. The study put 150 or so TCR beta chains on its list as cytomegalovirus-associated.

This clone appeared a single time. What it binds is unknown. TCRdb's copy holds only in-frame clones and misses some; the assay was immunoSEQ multiplex PCR. The table lists some 98,000 clones, 87% of them singletons. This clonotype was sampled from a woman aged 25-40 years in good health and CMV-seronegative. The chain carries TRBV10-3 and TRBJ2-1; TRBD2 matches at 9 bases. Sequenced material: PBMCs. The CDR3 sequence: CAISERAGGFNEQFF. In DNA form, the CDR3 reads TGTGCCATCAGTGAGCGAGCGGGAGGTTTCAATGAGCAGTTCTTC.